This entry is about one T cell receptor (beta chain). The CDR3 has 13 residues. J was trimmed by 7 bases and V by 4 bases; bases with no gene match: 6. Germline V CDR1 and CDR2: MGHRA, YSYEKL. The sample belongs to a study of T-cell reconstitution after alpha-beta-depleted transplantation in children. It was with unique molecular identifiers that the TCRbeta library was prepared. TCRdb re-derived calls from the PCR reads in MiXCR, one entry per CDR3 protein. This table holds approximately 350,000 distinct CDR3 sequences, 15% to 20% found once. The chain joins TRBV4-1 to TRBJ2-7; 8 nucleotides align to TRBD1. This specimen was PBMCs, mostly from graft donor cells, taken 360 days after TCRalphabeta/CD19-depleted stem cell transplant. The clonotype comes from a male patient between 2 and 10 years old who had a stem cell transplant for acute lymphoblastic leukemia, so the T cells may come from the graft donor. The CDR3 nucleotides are TGCGCCAGCAGCCCCTGGACAGGGCGGGAGCAGTACTTC. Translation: CASSPWTGREQYF.